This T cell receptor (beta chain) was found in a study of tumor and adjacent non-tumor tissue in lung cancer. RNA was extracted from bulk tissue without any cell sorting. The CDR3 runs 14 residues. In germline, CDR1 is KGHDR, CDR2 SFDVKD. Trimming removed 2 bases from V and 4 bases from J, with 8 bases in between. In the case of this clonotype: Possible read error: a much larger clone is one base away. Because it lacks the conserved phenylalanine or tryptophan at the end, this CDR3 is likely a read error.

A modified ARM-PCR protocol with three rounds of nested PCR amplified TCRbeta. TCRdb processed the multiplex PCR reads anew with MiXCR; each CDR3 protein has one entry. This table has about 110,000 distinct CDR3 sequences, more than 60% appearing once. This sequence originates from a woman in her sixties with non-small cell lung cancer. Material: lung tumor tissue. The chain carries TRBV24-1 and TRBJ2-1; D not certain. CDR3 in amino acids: CATSDSRPYNEQFI. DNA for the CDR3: TGTGCCACCAGTGATTCACGTCCGTACAATGAGCAGTTCATC.